The clone carrying this TCR beta chain occurred many times. Antigen specificity is unknown. The data belong to a study of T cells after yellow fever vaccination. General observations from the study: Abundant contaminating clonotypes from the bulk population could appear in FACS-sorted repertoires.

The CDR3 extends over 15 amino acids. Trimming took 2 bases from V and 4 from J, leaving 9 bases between them. One entry per CDR3 protein results from TCRdb running MiXCR on the 5' RACE reads. The sample includes about 340,000 distinct CDR3 sequences, around 12% of them seen just once. V and J are TRBV12-3 or TRBV12-4 and TRBJ2-6; no clear D. Source: CD4+ T cells sorted from PBMCs, taken 15 days after the yellow fever booster vaccination. The receptor was isolated from a man between 18 and 29 years old who received the YFV17D yellow fever vaccine. Here the CDR3 DNA reads TGTGCCAGCAGTTTATTCAACCCCGGGGCCAACGTCCTGACTTTC. Translating it yields CASSLFNPGANVLTF.